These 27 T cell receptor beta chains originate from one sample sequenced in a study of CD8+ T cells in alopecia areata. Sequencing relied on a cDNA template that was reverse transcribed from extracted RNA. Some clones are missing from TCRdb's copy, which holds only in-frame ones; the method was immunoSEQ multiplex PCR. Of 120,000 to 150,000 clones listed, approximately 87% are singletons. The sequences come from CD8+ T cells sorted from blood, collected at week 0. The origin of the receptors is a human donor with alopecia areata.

CDR3 sequence: CASSLKADYNEQFF. As DNA, the CDR3 is TGTGCCAGCAGCTTAAAGGCAGACTACAATGAGCAGTTCTTC. This rearrangement joins TRBV13 to TRBJ2-1, with unresolved D. The CDR3 spans 14 residues. CDR1 and CDR2 from the germline V gene are PRHDT and FYEKMQ (reference sequence). Trimming took 2 bases from V and 3 from J, leaving 8 bases between them.

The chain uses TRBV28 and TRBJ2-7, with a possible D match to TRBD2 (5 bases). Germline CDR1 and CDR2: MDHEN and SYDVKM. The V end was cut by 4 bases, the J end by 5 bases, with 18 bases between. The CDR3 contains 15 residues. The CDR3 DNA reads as TGTGCCAGCAGTTCCCGGACTTCGCCGGGGAACGAGCAGTACTTC. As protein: CASSSRTSPGNEQYF.

As DNA, the CDR3 is TGTGCCAGCAGCTCCCGGGGGGGCACCACAGATACGCAGTATTTT. This translates into CASSSRGGTTDTQYF. The chain has TRBV11-2 and TRBJ2-3; 8 positions match TRBD2. V trimming: 4 bases; J trimming: 2 bases; junction bases outside the gene matches: 5. CDR1 is SGHAT, CDR2 FQNNGV, per germline. The length of the CDR3 is 15 residues.

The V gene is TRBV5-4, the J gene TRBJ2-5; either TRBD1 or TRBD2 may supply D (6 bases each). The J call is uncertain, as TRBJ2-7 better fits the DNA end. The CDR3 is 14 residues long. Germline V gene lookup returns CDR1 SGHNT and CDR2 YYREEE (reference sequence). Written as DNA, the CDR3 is TGTGCCAGCAGCGCCGGCGGAGGGGGCTACGAGCAGTACTTC. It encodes CASSAGGGGYEQYF.

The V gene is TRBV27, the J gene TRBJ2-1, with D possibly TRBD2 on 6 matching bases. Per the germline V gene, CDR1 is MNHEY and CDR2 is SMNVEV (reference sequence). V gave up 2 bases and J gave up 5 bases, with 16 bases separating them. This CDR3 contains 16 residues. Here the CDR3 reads CASSLRPGAADNEQFF. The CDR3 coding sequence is TGTGCCAGCAGTTTACGTCCGGGAGCGGCGGACAATGAGCAGTTCTTC.

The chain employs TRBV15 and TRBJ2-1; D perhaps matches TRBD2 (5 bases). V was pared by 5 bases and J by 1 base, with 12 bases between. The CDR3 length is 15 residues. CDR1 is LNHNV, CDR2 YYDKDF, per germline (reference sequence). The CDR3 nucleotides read TGTGCCACCAGCGGGGAGTCGGGGTCCTACAATGAGCAGTTCTTC. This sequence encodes CATSGESGSYNEQFF.

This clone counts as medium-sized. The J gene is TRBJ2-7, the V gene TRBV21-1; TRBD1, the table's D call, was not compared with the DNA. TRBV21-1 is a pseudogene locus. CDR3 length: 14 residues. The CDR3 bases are TGTGCCAGCAGCAAAGAGCCCAGGGACTACGAGCAGTACTTC. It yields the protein CASSKEPRDYEQYF.

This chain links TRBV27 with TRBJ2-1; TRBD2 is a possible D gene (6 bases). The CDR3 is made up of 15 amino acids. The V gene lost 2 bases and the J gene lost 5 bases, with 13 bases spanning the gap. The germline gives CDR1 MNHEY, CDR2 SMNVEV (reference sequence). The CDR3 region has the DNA TGTGCCAGCAGTTTAGTGGCTAGCGCAAACAATGAGCAGTTCTTC. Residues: CASSLVASANNEQFF.

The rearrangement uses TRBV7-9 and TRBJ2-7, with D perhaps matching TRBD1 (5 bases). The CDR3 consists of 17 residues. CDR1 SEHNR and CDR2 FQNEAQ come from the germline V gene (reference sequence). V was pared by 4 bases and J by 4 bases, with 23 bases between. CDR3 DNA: TGTGCCAGCAGCTCCCCGACAGATGTCGGGTCCGGGTACGAGCAGTACTTC. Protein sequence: CASSSPTDVGSGYEQYF.

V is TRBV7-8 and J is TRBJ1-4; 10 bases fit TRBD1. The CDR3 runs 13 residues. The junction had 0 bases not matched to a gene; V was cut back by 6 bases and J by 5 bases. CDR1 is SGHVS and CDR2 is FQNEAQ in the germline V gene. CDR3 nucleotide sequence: TGTGCCAGCAGGGGACAGGGGAATGAAAAACTGTTTTTT. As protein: CASRGQGNEKLFF.

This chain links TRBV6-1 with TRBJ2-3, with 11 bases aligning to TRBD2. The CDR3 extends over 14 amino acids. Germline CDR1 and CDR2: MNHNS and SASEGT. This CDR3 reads CANRLAGTTDTQYF. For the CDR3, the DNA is TGTGCTAACCGACTAGCGGGGACCACAGATACGCAGTATTTT.

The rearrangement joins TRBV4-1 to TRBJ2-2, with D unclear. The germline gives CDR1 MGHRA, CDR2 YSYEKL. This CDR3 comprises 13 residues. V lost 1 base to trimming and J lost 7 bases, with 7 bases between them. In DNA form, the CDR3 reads TGCGCCAGCAGCCAAGCGAACGGCGGGGAGCTGTTTTTT. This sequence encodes CASSQANGGELFF.

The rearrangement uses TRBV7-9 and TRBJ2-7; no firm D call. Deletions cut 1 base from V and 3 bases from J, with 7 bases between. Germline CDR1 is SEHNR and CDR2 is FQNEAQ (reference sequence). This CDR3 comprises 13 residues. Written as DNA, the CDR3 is TGTGCCAGCAGCTTAGGTGACTTCTACGAGCAGTACTTC. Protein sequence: CASSLGDFYEQYF.

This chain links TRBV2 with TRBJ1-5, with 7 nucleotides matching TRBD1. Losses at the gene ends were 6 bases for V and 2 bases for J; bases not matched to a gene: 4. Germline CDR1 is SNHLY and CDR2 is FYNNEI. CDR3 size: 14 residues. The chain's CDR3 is CASSYTGGNQPQHF. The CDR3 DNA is TGTGCCAGCAGCTATACAGGGGGCAATCAGCCCCAGCATTTT.

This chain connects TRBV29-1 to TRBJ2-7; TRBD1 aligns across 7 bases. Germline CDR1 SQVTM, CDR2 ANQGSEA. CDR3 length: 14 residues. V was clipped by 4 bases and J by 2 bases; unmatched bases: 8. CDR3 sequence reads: CSVVLGQPTYEQYF. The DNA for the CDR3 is TGCAGCGTTGTGTTGGGACAGCCTACCTACGAGCAGTACTTC.

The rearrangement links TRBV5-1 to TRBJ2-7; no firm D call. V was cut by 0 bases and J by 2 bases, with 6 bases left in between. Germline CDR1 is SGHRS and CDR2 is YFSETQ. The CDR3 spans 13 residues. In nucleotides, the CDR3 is TGCGCCAGCAGCTTGGAACTTACCTACGAGCAGTACTTC. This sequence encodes CASSLELTYEQYF.

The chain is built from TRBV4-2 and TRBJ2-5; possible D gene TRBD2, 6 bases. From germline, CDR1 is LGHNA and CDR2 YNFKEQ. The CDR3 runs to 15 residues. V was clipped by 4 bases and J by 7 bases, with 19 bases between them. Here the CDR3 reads CASSPEGTSLTTQYF. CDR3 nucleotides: TGTGCCAGCAGCCCCGAAGGAACTAGCCTGACGACCCAGTACTTC.

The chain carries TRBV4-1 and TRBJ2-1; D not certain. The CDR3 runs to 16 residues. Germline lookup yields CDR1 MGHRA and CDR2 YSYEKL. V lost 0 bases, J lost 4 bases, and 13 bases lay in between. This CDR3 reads CASSQDRAELYNEQFF. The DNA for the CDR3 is TGCGCCAGCAGCCAAGATAGAGCAGAGTTATACAATGAGCAGTTCTTC.

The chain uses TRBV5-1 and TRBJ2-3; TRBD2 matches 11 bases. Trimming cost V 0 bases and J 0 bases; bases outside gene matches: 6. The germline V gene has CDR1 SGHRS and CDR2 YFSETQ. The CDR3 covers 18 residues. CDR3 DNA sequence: TGCGCCAGCAGCTTGGCCCTAGCGGGGGGCCAAAGCACAGATACGCAGTATTTT. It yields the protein CASSLALAGGQSTDTQYF.

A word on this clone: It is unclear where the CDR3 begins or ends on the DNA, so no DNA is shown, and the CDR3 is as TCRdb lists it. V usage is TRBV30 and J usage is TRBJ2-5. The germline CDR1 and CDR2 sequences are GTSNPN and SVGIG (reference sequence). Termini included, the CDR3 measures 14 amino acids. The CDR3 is CAWSTSASSYEQYF.

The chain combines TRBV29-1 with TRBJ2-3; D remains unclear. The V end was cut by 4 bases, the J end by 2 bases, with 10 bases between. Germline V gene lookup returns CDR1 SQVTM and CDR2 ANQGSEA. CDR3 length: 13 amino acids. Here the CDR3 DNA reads TGCAGCGTTGGTGGCAGGAACACAGATACGCAGTATTTT. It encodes CSVGGRNTDTQYF.

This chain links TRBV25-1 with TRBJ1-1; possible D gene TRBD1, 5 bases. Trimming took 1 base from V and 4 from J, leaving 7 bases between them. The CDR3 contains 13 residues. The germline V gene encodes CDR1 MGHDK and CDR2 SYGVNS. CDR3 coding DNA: TGTGCCAGCAGTGAATCGGGGGGCACTGAAGCTTTCTTT. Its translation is CASSESGGTEAFF.

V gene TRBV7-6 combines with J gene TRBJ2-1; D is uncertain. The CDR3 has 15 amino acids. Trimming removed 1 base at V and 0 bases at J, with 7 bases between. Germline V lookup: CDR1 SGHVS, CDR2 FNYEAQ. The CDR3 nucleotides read TGTGCCAGCAGCTTAGAGGGCAGCTCCTACAATGAGCAGTTCTTC. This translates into CASSLEGSSYNEQFF.

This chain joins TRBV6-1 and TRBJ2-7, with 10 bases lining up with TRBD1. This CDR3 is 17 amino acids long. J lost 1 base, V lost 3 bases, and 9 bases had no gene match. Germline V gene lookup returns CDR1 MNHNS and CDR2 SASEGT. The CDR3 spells CASSDLPGQGISYEQYF. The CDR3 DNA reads TGTGCCAGCAGTGATTTACCGGGACAGGGGATATCCTACGAGCAGTACTTC.

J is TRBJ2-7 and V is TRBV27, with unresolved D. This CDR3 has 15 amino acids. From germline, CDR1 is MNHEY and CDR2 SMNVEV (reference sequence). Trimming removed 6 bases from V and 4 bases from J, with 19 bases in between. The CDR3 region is CASSPVTAKLYEQYF. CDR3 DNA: TGTGCCAGCAGCCCGGTGACGGCGAAATTGTACGAGCAGTACTTC.

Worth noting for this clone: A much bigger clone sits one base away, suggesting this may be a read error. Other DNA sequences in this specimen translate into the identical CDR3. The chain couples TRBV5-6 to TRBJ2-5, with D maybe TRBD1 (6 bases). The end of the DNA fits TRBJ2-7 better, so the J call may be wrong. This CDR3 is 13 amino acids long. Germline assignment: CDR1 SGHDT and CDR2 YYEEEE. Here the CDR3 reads CASSPTGSYEQYF. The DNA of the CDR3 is TGTGCCAGCAGCCCCACAGGGTCCTACGAGCAGTACTTC.

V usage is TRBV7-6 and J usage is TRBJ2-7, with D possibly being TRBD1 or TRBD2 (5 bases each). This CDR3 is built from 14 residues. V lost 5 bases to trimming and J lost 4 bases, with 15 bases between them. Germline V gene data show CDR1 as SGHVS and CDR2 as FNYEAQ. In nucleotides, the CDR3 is TGTGCCAGCAGCCCCCGCGGGCAGGGTTACGAGCAGTACTTC. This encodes CASSPRGQGYEQYF. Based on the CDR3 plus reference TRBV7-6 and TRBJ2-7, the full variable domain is GAGVSQSPRYKVTKRGQDVALRCDPISGHVSLYWYRQALGQGPEFLTYFNYEAQQDKSGLPNDRFSAERPEGSISTLTIQRTEQRDSAMYRCASSPRGQGYEQYFGPGTRLTVT.